The next 5 T cell receptor beta chains were all read from a single sample in a study of T-cell memory formation after mild COVID-19. Each CDR3 protein gets one entry after TCRdb re-called the 5' RACE reads with MiXCR. The repertoire holds about 290,000 distinct CDR3 sequences, with about a sixth as singletons. The sequenced sample was PBMCs or a T cell subset sorted from them (not recorded which). These receptors originate from a man aged 18-30 years who had mild COVID-19 (a few samples of this study predate the infection). Cell type and time point are not known.

The J gene is TRBJ2-3, the V gene TRBV6-5; 8 nucleotides agree with TRBD1. Germline V gives CDR1 MNHEY, CDR2 SVGAGI. The CDR3 spans 16 residues. Germline trimming cut 2 bases from V and 2 bases from J; bases unmatched to any gene: 6. CDR3 amino acids: CASSYQPGGSTDTQYF. The CDR3 DNA reads TGTGCCAGCAGTTACCAGCCAGGGGGCTCCACAGATACGCAGTATTTT.

This clonotype was counted a few times. This chain connects TRBV11-2 to TRBJ2-5; no firm D call. The V end was cut by 0 bases, the J end by 9 bases, with 5 bases between. The germline V gene encodes CDR1 SGHAT and CDR2 FQNNGV. The CDR3 contains 11 residues. CDR3 DNA: TGTGCCAGCAGCTTAGATACAGCCCAGTACTTC. This sequence encodes CASSLDTAQYF.

V is TRBV6-2 or TRBV6-3 and J is TRBJ2-3; 7 positions match TRBD2. V was clipped by 5 bases and J by 6 bases; unmatched bases: 8. The CDR3 runs 14 residues. The germline CDR1 and CDR2 sequences are MNHEY and SVGEGT. The CDR3 DNA is TGTGCCAGCAGTAGGTGGGGGGGTCTGGATACGCAGTATTTT. Residues: CASSRWGGLDTQYF.

This chain links TRBV7-2 with TRBJ2-7; 7 bases map to TRBD2. The CDR3 extends over 13 amino acids. The germline V gene has CDR1 SGHTA and CDR2 FQGNSA. V lost 5 bases to trimming and J lost 2 bases; unmatched junction nucleotides: 3. CDR3 loop: CASSQSGAYEQYV. Here the CDR3 DNA reads TGTGCCAGCAGCCAAAGCGGGGCCTACGAGCAGTACGTC.

A word on this clonotype: Compared with germline, one end of the junction differs, possibly owing to a read error. This chain links TRBV2 with TRBJ1-6; 9 bases agree with TRBD1. This CDR3 spans 16 amino acids. Germline-derived CDR1 and CDR2 are SNHLY and FYNNEI. The CDR3 region has the DNA TGTGCCAGCAGCCTATCGATTGGGACAGGGAATTCACCACTCCACTTT. Amino acids: CASSLSIGTGNSPLHF.